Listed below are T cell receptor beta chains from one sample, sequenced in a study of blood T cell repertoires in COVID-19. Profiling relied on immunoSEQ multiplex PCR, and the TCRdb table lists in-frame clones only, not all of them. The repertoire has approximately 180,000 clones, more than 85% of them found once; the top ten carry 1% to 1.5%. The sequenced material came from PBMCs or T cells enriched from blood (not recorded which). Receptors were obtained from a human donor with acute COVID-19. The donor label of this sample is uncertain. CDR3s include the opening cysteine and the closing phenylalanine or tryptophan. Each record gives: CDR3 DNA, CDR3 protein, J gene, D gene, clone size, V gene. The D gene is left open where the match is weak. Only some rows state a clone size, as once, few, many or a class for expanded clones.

CDR3nt: TGCGCCAGCAGCTTCTTCAGGGCGAACTCTGAAGCTTTCTTT; CDR3aa: CASSFFRANSEAFF; j_gene: TRBJ1-1; d_gene: NA; abundance: NA; v_gene: TRBV5-1
CDR3nt: TGTGCCAGCAGCCTCTGGGGCACAGGGGGCGCTGGGGGCACCGGGGAGCTGTTTTTT; CDR3aa: CASSLWGTGGAGGTGELFF; j_gene: TRBJ2-2; d_gene: TRBD1; abundance: NA; v_gene: TRBV7-3
CDR3nt: TGTGCCTGGAGTGCAGGGCTGGAGAAGGAAAAACTGTTTTTT; CDR3aa: CAWSAGLEKEKLFF; j_gene: TRBJ1-4; d_gene: NA; abundance: few; v_gene: TRBV30
CDR3nt: TGTGCCAGCAGGGGGCTTAGGAACAATGAGCAGTTCTTC; CDR3aa: CASRGLRNNEQFF; j_gene: TRBJ2-1; d_gene: NA; abundance: once; v_gene: TRBV12-3/TRBV12-4
CDR3nt: TGCGCCAGCAGCTTAGCGCGACAGGCCCTTGGGGAGCAGTACTTC; CDR3aa: CASSLARQALGEQYF; j_gene: TRBJ2-7; d_gene: NA; abundance: NA; v_gene: TRBV5-1
CDR3nt: TGTGCCAGTAGTTCATCCGGGACAGGGGTTTTAGGCTACACCTTC; CDR3aa: CASSSSGTGVLGYTF; j_gene: TRBJ1-2; d_gene: TRBD1; abundance: NA; v_gene: TRBV19
CDR3nt: TGCGCCAGCAGCTTAGTACCAGCGAGCGCAGATACGCAGTATTTT; CDR3aa: CASSLVPASADTQYF; j_gene: TRBJ2-3; d_gene: NA; abundance: once; v_gene: TRBV5-1
CDR3nt: TGTGCCAGCAGCTTGGCCTTAGCGCCAGATACGCAGTATTTT; CDR3aa: CASSLALAPDTQYF; j_gene: TRBJ2-3; d_gene: NA; abundance: once; v_gene: TRBV5-4
CDR3nt: TGTGCCAGCAGCTGGCGGCAAGCGGGAGGCACCGGGGAGCTGTTTTTT; CDR3aa: CASSWRQAGGTGELFF; j_gene: TRBJ2-2; d_gene: TRBD2; abundance: NA; v_gene: TRBV5-5
CDR3nt: TGTGCCAGCCTCTCCGCCGGCAGGGCCTACGAGCAGTACTTC; CDR3aa: CASLSAGRAYEQYF; j_gene: TRBJ2-7; d_gene: NA; abundance: NA; v_gene: TRBV11-2
CDR3nt: TGTGCCAGCAGGACAGGGAACAGCCCCTACGAGCAGTACTTC; CDR3aa: CASRTGNSPYEQYF; j_gene: TRBJ2-7; d_gene: TRBD1; abundance: NA; v_gene: TRBV27
CDR3nt: TGTGCCAGCATCCGGGACAGGGGGCTTCAGCCCCAGCATTTT; CDR3aa: CASIRDRGLQPQHF; j_gene: TRBJ1-5; d_gene: TRBD1; abundance: NA; v_gene: TRBV28
CDR3nt: TGTGCCAGCAGCTTCCTATTAAACACTGAAGCTTTCTTT; CDR3aa: CASSFLLNTEAFF; j_gene: TRBJ1-1; d_gene: NA; abundance: NA; v_gene: TRBV11-2
CDR3nt: TGTGCCAGCTCACCGGACAGGGGTTTATGGGAAAAACTGTTTTTT; CDR3aa: CASSPDRGLWEKLFF; j_gene: TRBJ1-4; d_gene: TRBD1; abundance: NA; v_gene: TRBV18
CDR3nt: TGCGCCAGCAGGCAGACAGGGGACCTGGATGAGCAGTTCTTC; CDR3aa: CASRQTGDLDEQFF; j_gene: TRBJ2-1; d_gene: TRBD1; abundance: NA; v_gene: TRBV5-1
CDR3nt: TGTGCCACCCAGCGGCGGGGGGTCACAGATACGCAGTATTTT; CDR3aa: CATQRRGVTDTQYF; j_gene: TRBJ2-3; d_gene: TRBD2; abundance: NA; v_gene: TRBV24-1
CDR3nt: TGTGCCAGCAGCGTGACGACTAGCGGTGGTCAGTTCTTC; CDR3aa: CASSVTTSGGQFF; j_gene: TRBJ2-1; d_gene: TRBD2; abundance: NA; v_gene: TRBV7-3
CDR3nt: TGCGCCAGCAGCTTGGCGGGGAACGAGCAGTACTTC; CDR3aa: CASSLAGNEQYF; j_gene: TRBJ2-7; d_gene: NA; abundance: few; v_gene: TRBV5-1
CDR3nt: TGTGCCACCAGGGAGCCGGGAGTGAACACTGAAGCTTTCTTT; CDR3aa: CATREPGVNTEAFF; j_gene: TRBJ1-1; d_gene: NA; abundance: NA; v_gene: TRBV24-1
CDR3nt: TGCAGCGTAGGAGGGGCAAGCGGGGAAGACAATGAGCAGTTCTTC; CDR3aa: CSVGGASGEDNEQFF; j_gene: TRBJ2-1; d_gene: TRBD2; abundance: NA; v_gene: TRBV29-1
CDR3nt: TGTGCCAGTAGCCTACTAGCCACCTTCACAGATACGCAGTATTTT; CDR3aa: CASSLLATFTDTQYF; j_gene: TRBJ2-3; d_gene: NA; abundance: NA; v_gene: TRBV19
CDR3nt: TGTGCCAGCAGCATAGGGAGGACAGGAGCTGAAGCTTTCTTT; CDR3aa: CASSIGRTGAEAFF; j_gene: TRBJ1-1; d_gene: TRBD1; abundance: NA; v_gene: TRBV9
CDR3nt: TGTGCCAGTAGTATTTCGGCGCGGGGGCAGCCCCAGCATTTT; CDR3aa: CASSISARGQPQHF; j_gene: TRBJ1-5; d_gene: NA; abundance: NA; v_gene: TRBV19
CDR3nt: TGTGCCAGCAGGCCGGCCGGGAGCTCCTACAATGAGCAGTTCTTC; CDR3aa: CASRPAGSSYNEQFF; j_gene: TRBJ2-1; d_gene: NA; abundance: NA; v_gene: TRBV9
CDR3nt: TGTGCCAGTAGCGCAGTGGGGGAGCTGTTTTTT; CDR3aa: CASSAVGELFF; j_gene: TRBJ2-2; d_gene: NA; abundance: NA; v_gene: TRBV19
CDR3nt: TGTGCCAGCAGTCGGACTAGCGGGAACACCGGGGAGCTGTTTTTT; CDR3aa: CASSRTSGNTGELFF; j_gene: TRBJ2-2; d_gene: TRBD2; abundance: NA; v_gene: TRBV6-5
CDR3nt: TGTGCCAGCAGCCAAGGTCGACAGGGGGCGGGCGGCTACACCTTC; CDR3aa: CASSQGRQGAGGYTF; j_gene: TRBJ1-2; d_gene: TRBD1; abundance: NA; v_gene: TRBV3-1/TRBV3-2
CDR3nt: TGTGCCAGCAGCCCGCTTGGGTATGGGGGAGGTGAAAAACTGTTTTTT; CDR3aa: CASSPLGYGGGEKLFF; j_gene: TRBJ1-4; d_gene: NA; abundance: once; v_gene: TRBV7-2
CDR3nt: TGTGCCAGCATGACAGGAAGCAGCTCTGGAAACACCATATATTTT; CDR3aa: CASMTGSSSGNTIYF; j_gene: TRBJ1-3; d_gene: NA; abundance: NA; v_gene: TRBV7-3
CDR3nt: TGTGCCAGCAGCTTAGGAGGGGGGGCCAATGAGCAGTTCTTC; CDR3aa: CASSLGGGANEQFF; j_gene: TRBJ2-1; d_gene: NA; abundance: NA; v_gene: TRBV7-2
CDR3nt: TGTGCCAGTACGCCAGGGGATTTCAACTATGGCTACACCTTC; CDR3aa: CASTPGDFNYGYTF; j_gene: TRBJ1-2; d_gene: NA; abundance: NA; v_gene: TRBV19
CDR3nt: TGCGCCAGCAGCCAAGCGGACCGACTAGAATTCACAAATACGCAGTATTTT; CDR3aa: CASSQADRLEFTNTQYF; j_gene: TRBJ2-3; d_gene: NA; abundance: NA; v_gene: TRBV4-1
CDR3nt: TGTGCCAGCAGGCTCGGGGGGTTGGAGACCCAGTACTTC; CDR3aa: CASRLGGLETQYF; j_gene: TRBJ2-5; d_gene: TRBD2; abundance: NA; v_gene: TRBV6-6
CDR3nt: TGTGCCAGCAGCGCTAGCGGGGGGAGCTCTGGGGCCAACGTCCTGACTTTC; CDR3aa: CASSASGGSSGANVLTF; j_gene: TRBJ2-6; d_gene: TRBD2; abundance: once; v_gene: TRBV9
CDR3nt: TGTGCCAGCAGGGGGGACAGGGTCTACGAGCAGTACTTC; CDR3aa: CASRGDRVYEQYF; j_gene: TRBJ2-7; d_gene: TRBD1; abundance: few; v_gene: TRBV7-9
CDR3nt: TGTGCCAGCAGCCCGGGCCAGGGAACTGAAGCTTTCTTT; CDR3aa: CASSPGQGTEAFF; j_gene: TRBJ1-1; d_gene: NA; abundance: once; v_gene: TRBV9
CDR3nt: TGCGCCAGCAGCCGCGACTTTAGCGGGGGGCAAGAGACCCAGTACTTC; CDR3aa: CASSRDFSGGQETQYF; j_gene: TRBJ2-5; d_gene: TRBD2; abundance: NA; v_gene: TRBV5-1
CDR3nt: TGTGCCAGCAGCTGGGACAGGGGAATGGGGCAAGAGACCCAGTACTTC; CDR3aa: CASSWDRGMGQETQYF; j_gene: TRBJ2-5; d_gene: TRBD1; abundance: NA; v_gene: TRBV7-6
CDR3nt: TGTGCCAGCAGTTCCCCCATGACAGGGGGCGTATATGGCTACACCTTC; CDR3aa: CASSSPMTGGVYGYTF; j_gene: TRBJ1-2; d_gene: TRBD1; abundance: NA; v_gene: TRBV27
CDR3nt: TGTGCCAGCAGCTTAGATGCACGGAGCTCCTACAATGAGCAGTTCTTC; CDR3aa: CASSLDARSSYNEQFF; j_gene: TRBJ2-1; d_gene: NA; abundance: NA; v_gene: TRBV7-9
CDR3nt: TGTGCCAGCAGTTACGGACTAGCGGGGTCCACAGATACGCAGTATTTT; CDR3aa: CASSYGLAGSTDTQYF; j_gene: TRBJ2-3; d_gene: TRBD2; abundance: NA; v_gene: TRBV6-5
CDR3nt: TGCAGCGCCGGTGAAGCTTTCTTT; CDR3aa: CSAGEAFF; j_gene: TRBJ1-1; d_gene: NA; abundance: NA; v_gene: TRBV29-1
CDR3nt: TGCGCCAGCAGCCCCCGGACAGGGTCATCCTACGAGCAGTACTTC; CDR3aa: CASSPRTGSSYEQYF; j_gene: TRBJ2-7; d_gene: TRBD1; abundance: NA; v_gene: TRBV4-3
CDR3nt: TGTGCCAGCAGGAGACTAGCGGGGGGGCAGGAAGAGCAGTTCTTC; CDR3aa: CASRRLAGGQEEQFF; j_gene: TRBJ2-1; d_gene: TRBD2; abundance: NA; v_gene: TRBV2
CDR3nt: TGCGCCAGCAGCCAAGAGGCCCCCTTGAGACAGGGGAATAGCCGGCGGTACTTC; CDR3aa: CASSQEAPLRQGNSRRYF; j_gene: TRBJ2-7; d_gene: TRBD1; abundance: NA; v_gene: TRBV4-3
CDR3nt: TGTGCCAGTAGTCGCGCCCGGGACAGGAGCACAGATACGCAGTATTTT; CDR3aa: CASSRARDRSTDTQYF; j_gene: TRBJ2-3; d_gene: TRBD1; abundance: NA; v_gene: TRBV19
CDR3nt: TGTGCCAGCTCACCACAGGTACTAGCGGGGGGCCAAGAGACCCAGTACTTC; CDR3aa: CASSPQVLAGGQETQYF; j_gene: TRBJ2-5; d_gene: TRBD2; abundance: NA; v_gene: TRBV18
CDR3nt: TGTGCCAGTAGTATTCGGGACAGGGCTTCATACGAGCAGTACTTC; CDR3aa: CASSIRDRASYEQYF; j_gene: TRBJ2-7; d_gene: TRBD1; abundance: NA; v_gene: TRBV19
CDR3nt: TGTGCCAGCAGAACCGACCCGAGGCGCTCCTACAATGAGCAGTTCTTC; CDR3aa: CASRTDPRRSYNEQFF; j_gene: TRBJ2-1; d_gene: NA; abundance: NA; v_gene: TRBV27
CDR3nt: TGTGCCAGTAGCTTCCCGACAATACCGGGACAGGGGCGAGTGAAAGCTTTCTTT; CDR3aa: CASSFPTIPGQGRVKAFF; j_gene: TRBJ1-1; d_gene: TRBD1; abundance: NA; v_gene: TRBV19
CDR3nt: TGTGCCATCAGTGAGGGTAGAGGCTATGGCTACACCTTC; CDR3aa: CAISEGRGYGYTF; j_gene: TRBJ1-2; d_gene: NA; abundance: NA; v_gene: TRBV10-3
CDR3nt: TGTGCCAGCAGCACTCAGGGGGGACAGCCCCAGCATTTT; CDR3aa: CASSTQGGQPQHF; j_gene: TRBJ1-5; d_gene: TRBD1; abundance: NA; v_gene: TRBV7-2
CDR3nt: TGTGCCTGGAGTCCGGGACTAGCGGATTCCACAGATACGCAGTATTTT; CDR3aa: CAWSPGLADSTDTQYF; j_gene: TRBJ2-3; d_gene: TRBD2; abundance: NA; v_gene: TRBV30
CDR3nt: TGTGCCATCAGTGAGTCGGGCGGCGGGGAGGGCATTCAGTACTTC; CDR3aa: CAISESGGGEGIQYF; j_gene: TRBJ2-4; d_gene: TRBD2; abundance: NA; v_gene: TRBV10-3
CDR3nt: TGTGCCAGCAGCCAAGATTCAACTGGCCGGGACAGCTTACCTTTCTTT; CDR3aa: CASSQDSTGRDSLPFF; j_gene: TRBJ1-1; d_gene: TRBD1; abundance: NA; v_gene: TRBV3-1/TRBV3-2
CDR3nt: TGTGCCAGCAGTAACGGACTAGCGGGGGGTGAGACCCAGTACTTC; CDR3aa: CASSNGLAGGETQYF; j_gene: TRBJ2-5; d_gene: TRBD2; abundance: NA; v_gene: TRBV6-5
CDR3nt: TGTGCCAGCAGTTACTCTGGGCACGGAAACACCATATATTTT; CDR3aa: CASSYSGHGNTIYF; j_gene: TRBJ1-3; d_gene: NA; abundance: few; v_gene: TRBV6-5
CDR3nt: TGCAGCGTAAAGGGGGTGCCTAGCTATGGCTACACCTTC; CDR3aa: CSVKGVPSYGYTF; j_gene: TRBJ1-2; d_gene: NA; abundance: NA; v_gene: TRBV29-1
CDR3nt: TGCGCCAGCAGCCCAACAGGGGCCCTGGTCACTGAAGCTTTCTTT; CDR3aa: CASSPTGALVTEAFF; j_gene: TRBJ1-1; d_gene: TRBD1; abundance: NA; v_gene: TRBV5-1
CDR3nt: TGTGCCAGCAGAACCCAGGGTTTTAGCAATCAGCCCCAGCATTTT; CDR3aa: CASRTQGFSNQPQHF; j_gene: TRBJ1-5; d_gene: NA; abundance: once; v_gene: TRBV2